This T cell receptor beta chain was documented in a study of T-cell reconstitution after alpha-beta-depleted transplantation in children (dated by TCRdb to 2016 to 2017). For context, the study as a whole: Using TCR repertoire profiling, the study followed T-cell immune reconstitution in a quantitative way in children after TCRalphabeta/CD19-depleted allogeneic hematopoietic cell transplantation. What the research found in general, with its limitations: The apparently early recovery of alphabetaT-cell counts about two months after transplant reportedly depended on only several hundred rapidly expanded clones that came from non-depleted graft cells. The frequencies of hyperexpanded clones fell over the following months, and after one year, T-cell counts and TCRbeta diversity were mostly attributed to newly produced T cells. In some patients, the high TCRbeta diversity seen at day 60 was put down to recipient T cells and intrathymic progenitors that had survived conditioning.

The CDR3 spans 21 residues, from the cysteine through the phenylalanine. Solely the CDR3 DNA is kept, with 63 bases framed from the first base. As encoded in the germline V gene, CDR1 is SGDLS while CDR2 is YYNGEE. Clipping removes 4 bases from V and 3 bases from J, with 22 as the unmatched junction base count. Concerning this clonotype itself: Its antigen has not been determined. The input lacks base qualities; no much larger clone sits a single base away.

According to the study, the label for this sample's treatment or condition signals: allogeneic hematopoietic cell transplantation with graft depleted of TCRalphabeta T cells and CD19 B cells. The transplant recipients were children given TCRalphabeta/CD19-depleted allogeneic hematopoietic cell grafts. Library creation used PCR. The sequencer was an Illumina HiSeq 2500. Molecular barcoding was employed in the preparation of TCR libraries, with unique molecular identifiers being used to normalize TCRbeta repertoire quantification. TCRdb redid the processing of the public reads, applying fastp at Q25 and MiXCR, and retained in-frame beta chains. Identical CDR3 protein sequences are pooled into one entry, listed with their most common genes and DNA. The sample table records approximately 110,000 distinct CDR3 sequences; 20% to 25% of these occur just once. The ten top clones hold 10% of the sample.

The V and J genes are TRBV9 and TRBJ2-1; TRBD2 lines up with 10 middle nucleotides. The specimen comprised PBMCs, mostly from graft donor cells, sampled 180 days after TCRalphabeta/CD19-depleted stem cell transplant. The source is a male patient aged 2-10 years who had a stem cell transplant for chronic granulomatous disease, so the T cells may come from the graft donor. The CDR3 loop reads CASSMNLWTSGQITDYNEQFF. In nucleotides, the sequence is TGTGCCAGCAGCATGAACCTTTGGACTAGCGGTCAAATTACTGACTACAATGAGCAGTTCTTC.